This passage covers 18 T cell receptor beta chains from one sample sequenced in a study of ipilimumab plus nivolumab after autologous stem cell transplantation. Here immunoSEQ multiplex PCR was the method, and the copy in TCRdb shows in-frame clones only, minus some. The sample records around 15,000 clones, more than 65% being singletons. The sequencing here drew on PBMCs, taken in a trial of ipilimumab plus nivolumab as post-transplant consolidation. These receptors were obtained from a male donor with diffuse large B-cell lymphoma.

The chain employs TRBV10-2 and TRBJ2-1; 7 bases line up with TRBD2. The CDR3 is made up of 17 amino acids. Germline trimming cut 0 bases from V and 5 bases from J; bases unmatched to any gene: 10. Looked up from germline, CDR1 is WSHSY and CDR2 is SAAADI. CDR3 DNA sequence: TGCGCCAGCAGTGAGTCCCCGACTAGCCGGGGTGACAATGAGCAGTTCTTC. Translating gives CASSESPTSRGDNEQFF.

J is TRBJ1-2 and V is TRBV29-1, with D hard to call. Germline V gives CDR1 SQVTM, CDR2 ANQGSEA. Trimming shortened V by 0 bases and J by 5 bases, and 7 bases separated the two germline ends. The CDR3 runs to 12 residues. The DNA for the CDR3 is TGCAGCGTTGAAGATACGGGGTATGGCTACACCTTC. Its protein is CSVEDTGYGYTF.

The chain recombines TRBV19 with TRBJ2-7; D is possibly TRBD1 (6 bases). Between the trimmed V and J ends, which lost 5 bases and 2 bases, there was a span of 10 bases. From germline, CDR1 is LNHDA and CDR2 SQIVND (reference sequence). This CDR3 spans 13 amino acids. For the CDR3, the DNA is TGTGCCAGTAGTGCAGGGGTGCCCTACGAGCAGTACTTC. Translated: CASSAGVPYEQYF.

The chain is built from TRBV6-4 and TRBJ2-3, with 13 bases aligning to TRBD2. The CDR3 loop spans 16 amino acids. CDR1 is MRHNA and CDR2 is SNTAGT in the germline V gene. The trim removed 5 bases at V and 5 bases at J, leaving 7 bases unmatched. CDR3 nucleotides: TGTGCCAGCAGTCCTACTAGCGGGGGGGCAAGAGATACGCAGTATTTT. Translation gives CASSPTSGGARDTQYF.

J is TRBJ1-4 and V is TRBV6-6; D remains unclear. Trimming shortened V by 0 bases and J by 4 bases, and 0 bases separated the two germline ends. This CDR3 has 12 amino acids. Germline V gene data show CDR1 as MNHNY and CDR2 as SVGAGI (reference sequence). CDR3 nucleotides: TGTGCCAGCAGTTACTCTAATGAAAAACTGTTTTTT. Amino acids: CASSYSNEKLFF.

This chain links TRBV9 with TRBJ2-1, with D possibly TRBD2 on 5 matching bases. Trimming cost V 5 bases and J 6 bases, with 9 bases left between them. The CDR3 loop spans 12 amino acids. Germline CDR1 SGDLS, CDR2 YYNGEE. CDR3 in DNA: TGTGCCAGCAGTCGCGCGGGCAATGAGCAGTTCTTC. Protein sequence: CASSRAGNEQFF.

The chain combines TRBV5-6 with TRBJ1-2; 7 bases agree with TRBD1. V was clipped by 0 bases and J by 4 bases; unmatched bases: 3. This CDR3 is built from 14 residues. Germline V lookup: CDR1 SGHDT, CDR2 YYEEEE. The CDR3 protein is CASSLEQGRYGYTF. CDR3 coding DNA: TGTGCCAGCAGCTTGGAACAGGGGCGCTATGGCTACACCTTC.

The V gene is TRBV6-1, the J gene TRBJ2-7; 7 bases align to TRBD1. CDR1 is MNHNS, CDR2 SASEGT, per germline. The CDR3 covers 14 residues. With V trimmed by 6 bases and J by 4 bases, 9 bases remained unmatched. CDR3 DNA sequence: TGTGCCAGCAGCCAACAGGGGCCCCGGTACGAGCAGTACTTC. Amino acids: CASSQQGPRYEQYF.

The chain is built from TRBV30 and TRBJ2-7, with D maybe TRBD2 (7 bases). CDR3 length equals 13 residues. Germline assignment: CDR1 GTSNPN and CDR2 SVGIG (reference sequence). V dropped 6 bases and J dropped 6 bases, with 18 bases sitting between them. The CDR3 DNA sequence: TGTGCCTGTGCCTTAGGGGGGGCGTCCGAGCAGTACTTC. Translation gives CACALGGASEQYF.

The chain carries TRBV28 and TRBJ1-2; D call uncertain. V lost 8 bases to trimming and J lost 4 bases, with 8 bases between them. The CDR3 runs to 11 residues. Germline V CDR1 and CDR2: MDHEN, SYDVKM. CDR3 in DNA: TGTGCCAGCCACCAGAGCTATGGCTACACCTTC. Protein sequence: CASHQSYGYTF.

The CDR3 loop is CASSGGYGNTIYF. The CDR3 DNA sequence: TGTGCCAGCAGTGGGGGGTACGGAAACACCATATATTTT. The chain combines TRBV6-6 with TRBJ1-3; D possibly corresponds to TRBD1 (5 bases). The V end was cut by 5 bases, the J end by 4 bases, with 9 bases between. Germline V gene data show CDR1 as MNHNY and CDR2 as SVGAGI (reference sequence). CDR3 length equals 13 residues.

For the CDR3, the DNA is TGCGCCAGCAGCTGGGAGGGGCGAGAGACCCAGTACTTC. Protein product: CASSWEGRETQYF. This rearrangement joins TRBV5-1 to TRBJ2-5; 7 nucleotides line up with TRBD2. V trimming: 3 bases; J trimming: 4 bases; junction bases outside the gene matches: 3. The CDR3 runs to 13 residues. CDR1 is SGHRS and CDR2 is YFSETQ in the germline V gene.

This chain joins TRBV4-1 and TRBJ1-5, with D unresolved. CDR1 and CDR2 from the germline V gene are MGHRA and YSYEKL. This CDR3 has 13 residues. Trimming cost V 2 bases and J 6 bases, with 8 bases left between them. The CDR3 loop is CASSQTGSQPQHF. The CDR3 bases are TGCGCCAGCAGCCAAACGGGAAGTCAGCCCCAGCATTTT.

The chain employs TRBV7-9 and TRBJ1-1; TRBD1 aligns across 7 bases. J lost 2 bases, V lost 4 bases, and 10 bases had no gene match. CDR1 and CDR2 from the germline V gene are SEHNR and FQNEAQ (reference sequence). This CDR3 spans 16 amino acids. This CDR3 reads CASSYTPGQANTEAFF. CDR3 in DNA: TGTGCCAGCAGCTACACTCCCGGACAGGCTAACACTGAAGCTTTCTTT.

This chain connects TRBV11-1 to TRBJ2-3; 7 bases agree with TRBD2. The length of the CDR3 is 15 residues. Germline V gene lookup returns CDR1 SGHAT and CDR2 FQDESV (reference sequence). Trimming removed 2 bases from V and 3 bases from J; junction bases left unmatched: 5. The DNA for the CDR3 is TGTGCCAGCAGCTTATTTGGCGGGGGTACAGATACGCAGTATTTT. Residues: CASSLFGGGTDTQYF.

The chain is built from TRBV10-1 and TRBJ1-1; tentatively, D is TRBD1 (5 bases). Germline-derived CDR1 and CDR2 are WNHNN and SYGVQD (reference sequence). Trimming pared 5 bases from V and 5 bases from J, leaving 21 bases between. The CDR3 consists of 16 residues. CDR3 nucleotides: TGCGCCAGCAGTCCCCTAGGGGCCGGAACGGGAACTGAAGCTTTCTTT. The encoded protein is CASSPLGAGTGTEAFF.

The chain recombines TRBV9 with TRBJ2-7; no firm D call. The germline V gene has CDR1 SGDLS and CDR2 YYNGEE. The CDR3 spans 13 residues. The V end lost 4 bases, the J end lost 6 bases, and 14 bases lay between the germline ends. The CDR3 nucleotides read TGTGCCAGCAGCTTCCAGGTTCCAGGCGAGCAGTACTTC. Amino acid sequence: CASSFQVPGEQYF.

The chain has TRBV2 and TRBJ2-3; 8 bases fit TRBD2. The CDR3 covers 16 residues. Per germline, CDR1 SNHLY and CDR2 FYNNEI. V dropped 3 bases and J dropped 5; count of bases not matched to a gene: 10. CDR3 sequence reads: CASSDIERGWEDTQYF. The DNA of the CDR3 is TGTGCCAGCAGTGATATCGAGCGGGGGTGGGAAGATACGCAGTATTTT.